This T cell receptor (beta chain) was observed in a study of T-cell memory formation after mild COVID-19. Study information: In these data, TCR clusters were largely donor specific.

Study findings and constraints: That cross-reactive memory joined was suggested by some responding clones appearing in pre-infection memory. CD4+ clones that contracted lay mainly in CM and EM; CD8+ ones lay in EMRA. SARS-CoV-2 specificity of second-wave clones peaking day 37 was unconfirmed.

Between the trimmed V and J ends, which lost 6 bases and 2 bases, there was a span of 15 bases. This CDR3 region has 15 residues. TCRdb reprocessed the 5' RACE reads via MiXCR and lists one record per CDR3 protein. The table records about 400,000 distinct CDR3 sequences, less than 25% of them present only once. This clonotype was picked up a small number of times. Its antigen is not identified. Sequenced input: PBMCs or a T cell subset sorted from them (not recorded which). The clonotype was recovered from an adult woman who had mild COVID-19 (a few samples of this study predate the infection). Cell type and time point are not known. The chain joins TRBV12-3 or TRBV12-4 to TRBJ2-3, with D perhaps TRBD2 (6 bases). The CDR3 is CASSSRLGPTDTQYF. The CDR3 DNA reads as TGTGCCAGCAGCTCACGACTAGGCCCCACAGATACGCAGTATTTT.